This TCR beta chain was sequenced during a study of shared clonotypes between healthy human individuals. This clone was observed a handful of times. Method: immunoSEQ multiplex PCR; TCRdb's copy keeps in-frame clones and lacks some. Of hundreds of thousands of clones listed, around three quarters were seen once; the top ten hold more than 10%. Germline values: CDR1 SGDLS, CDR2 YYNGEE. This CDR3 has 13 residues. The ends lost 4 bases at V and 4 bases at J; junction bases unmatched: 3. Sequencing was performed on PBMCs. The chain uses TRBV9 and TRBJ1-1, with TRBD1 matching 8 bases. The sequence was collected from a woman aged 40-49 years in good health. Some clones in this sample may be carry-over from other donors' samples. In DNA, the CDR3 is TGTGCCAGCAGCTCCGGGACAGGCACTGAAGCTTTCTTT. Translating gives CASSSGTGTEAFF.